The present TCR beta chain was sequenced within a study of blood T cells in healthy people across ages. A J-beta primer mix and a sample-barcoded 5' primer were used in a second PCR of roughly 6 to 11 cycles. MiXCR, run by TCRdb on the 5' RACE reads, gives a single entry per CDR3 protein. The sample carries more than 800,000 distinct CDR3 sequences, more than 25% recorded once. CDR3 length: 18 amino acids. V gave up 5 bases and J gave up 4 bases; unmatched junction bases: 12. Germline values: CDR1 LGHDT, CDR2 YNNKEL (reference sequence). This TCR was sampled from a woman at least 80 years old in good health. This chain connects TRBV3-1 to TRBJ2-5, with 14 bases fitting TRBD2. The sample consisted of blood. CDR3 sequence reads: CASSSGLAGVRIAETQYF. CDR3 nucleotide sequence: TGTGCCAGCAGCTCGGGACTAGCGGGAGTGAGAATAGCAGAGACCCAGTACTTC.